This T cell receptor beta chain was captured by sequencing in a study of human thymus T cells. Study conclusions and caveats: Within thymic and blood repertoires, V and J gene usage appeared to be biased.

A remark on this clone: The antigen is unknown.

Finnish infants who were healthy and having corrective surgery for congenital heart defects made up the donors. Four of the eight donors gave about 0.5-1 mL blood during surgery. Blood DNA came from all available leukocytes, not a fixed cell number. Sequencing used immunoSEQ multiplex PCR; TCRdb keeps in-frame clones, though not all of them. The sample holds fewer than 55,000 clones, around 94% seen once. This CDR3 contains 14 residues. The germline V gene encodes CDR1 MGHRA and CDR2 YSYEKL. V was pared by 5 bases and J by 2 bases, with 13 bases between. The genes are TRBV4-1 and TRBJ2-7; possible D gene TRBD1, 6 bases. The TCR comes from a boy younger than two with a congenital heart defect but otherwise immunologically healthy. What was sequenced was blood. This CDR3 is CASSSGQGPYEQYF. The CDR3 nucleotides read TGCGCCAGCAGCTCCGGCCAGGGGCCCTACGAGCAGTACTTC.